The present entry profiles one T cell receptor (beta chain) with its context. No antigen is known for it. Genomic DNA templated the TCR beta VDJ and CDR3 profiling. TCRdb processed the reads anew with MiXCR; each CDR3 protein has one entry. Here the sample spans about 43,000 distinct CDR3 sequences, over 55% being singletons. This entry belongs to a study of CD8+CD57+ T cells in acquired aplastic anemia. At the level of the study: Sorted CD4+ and CD8+ cell DNA averaged roughly 3.2 ug. Study conclusions and caveats: Controls and patients did not differ significantly in CD8+ Simpson's diversity. Roughly 31 CD8+ CDR3 sequences were shared between patients and controls.

There are 15 residues in the CDR3. After removal of 6 bases from V and 4 bases from J, the junction contained 6 bases not matched to a gene. Germline V gene lookup returns CDR1 SNHLY and CDR2 FYNNEI. Patients chosen for sequencing had shown CD8+CD57+ cell expansion by flow cytometry. Untreated patients provided the blood samples, with no therapy given before sampling. The origin of this receptor is a human donor with aplastic anemia. Sequenced material: sorted CD4+, CD8+, or CD8+CD57+ T cells (not recorded which) from PBMCs. This sequence joins TRBV2 and TRBJ2-5; 12 nucleotides agree with TRBD1. The CDR3 reads CASSRDRGLSETQYF. Written as DNA, the CDR3 is TGTGCCAGCAGCCGGGACAGGGGGCTGTCAGAGACCCAGTACTTC.